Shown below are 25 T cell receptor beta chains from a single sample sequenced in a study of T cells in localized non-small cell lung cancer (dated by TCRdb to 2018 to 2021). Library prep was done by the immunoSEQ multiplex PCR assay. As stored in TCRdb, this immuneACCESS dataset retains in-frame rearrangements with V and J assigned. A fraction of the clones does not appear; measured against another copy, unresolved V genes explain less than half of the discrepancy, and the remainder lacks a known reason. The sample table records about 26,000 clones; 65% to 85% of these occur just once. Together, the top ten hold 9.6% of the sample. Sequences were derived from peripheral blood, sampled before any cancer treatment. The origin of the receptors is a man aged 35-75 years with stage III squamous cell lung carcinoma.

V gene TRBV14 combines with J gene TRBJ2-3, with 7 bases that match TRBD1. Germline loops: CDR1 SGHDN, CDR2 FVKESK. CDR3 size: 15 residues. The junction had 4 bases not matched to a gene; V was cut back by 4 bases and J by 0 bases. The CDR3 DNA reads TGTGCCAGCAGCCCTCACAGGGGTAGCACAGATACGCAGTATTTT. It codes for CASSPHRGSTDTQYF.

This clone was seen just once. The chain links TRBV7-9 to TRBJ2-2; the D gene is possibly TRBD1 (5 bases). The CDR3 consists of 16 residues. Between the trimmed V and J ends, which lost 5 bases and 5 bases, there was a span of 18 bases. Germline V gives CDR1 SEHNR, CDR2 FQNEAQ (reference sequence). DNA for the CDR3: TGTGCCAGCAGCCCAACGACTGCAGGGTGGACCGGGGAGCTGTTTTTT. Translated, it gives CASSPTTAGWTGELFF.

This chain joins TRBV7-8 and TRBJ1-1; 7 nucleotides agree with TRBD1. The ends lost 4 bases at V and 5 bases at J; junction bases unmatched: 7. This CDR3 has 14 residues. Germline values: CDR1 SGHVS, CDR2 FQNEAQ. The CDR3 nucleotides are TGTGCCAGCAGCTATCAGGGGGGGATTACTGAAGCTTTCTTT. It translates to CASSYQGGITEAFF.

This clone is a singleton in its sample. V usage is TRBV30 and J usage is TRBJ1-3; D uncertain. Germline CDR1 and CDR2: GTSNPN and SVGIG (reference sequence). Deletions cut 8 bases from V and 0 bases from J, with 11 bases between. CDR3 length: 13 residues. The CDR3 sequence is CAGFRSSGNTIYF. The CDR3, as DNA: TGTGCCGGTTTTAGGTCCTCTGGAAACACCATATATTTT.

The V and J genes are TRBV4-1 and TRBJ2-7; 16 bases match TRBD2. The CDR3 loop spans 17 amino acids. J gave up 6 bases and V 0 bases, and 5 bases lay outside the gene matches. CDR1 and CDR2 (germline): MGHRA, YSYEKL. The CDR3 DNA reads TGCGCCAGCAGCCAAGATATAGGGACTAGCGGGAGGGGCGAGCAGTACTTC. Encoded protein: CASSQDIGTSGRGEQYF.

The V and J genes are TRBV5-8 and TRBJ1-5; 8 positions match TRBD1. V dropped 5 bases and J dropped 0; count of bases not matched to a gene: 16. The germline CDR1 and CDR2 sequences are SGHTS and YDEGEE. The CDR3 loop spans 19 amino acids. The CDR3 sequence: CASRAGTGQAFYSNQPQHF. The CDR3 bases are TGTGCCAGCAGGGCCGGGACGGGACAGGCGTTTTATAGCAATCAGCCCCAGCATTTT.

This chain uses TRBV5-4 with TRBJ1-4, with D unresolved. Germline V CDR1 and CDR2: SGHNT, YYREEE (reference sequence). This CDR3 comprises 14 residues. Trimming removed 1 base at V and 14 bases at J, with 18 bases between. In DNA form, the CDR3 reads TGTGCCAGCAGCTTGAGGAGCTTGCCGGAGTCCCTGTTTTTT. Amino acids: CASSLRSLPESLFF.

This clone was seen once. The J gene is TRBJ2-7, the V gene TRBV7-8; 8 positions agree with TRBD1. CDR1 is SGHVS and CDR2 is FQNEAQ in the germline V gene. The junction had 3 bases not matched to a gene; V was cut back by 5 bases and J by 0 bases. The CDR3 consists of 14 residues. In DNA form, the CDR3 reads TGTGCCAGCAGCCCGGGACAGGTCTCCTACGAGCAGTACTTC. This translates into CASSPGQVSYEQYF. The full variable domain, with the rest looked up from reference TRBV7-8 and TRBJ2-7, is GAGVSQSPRYKVAKRGQDVALRCDPISGHVSLFWYQQALGQGPEFLTYFQNEAQLDKSGLPSDRFFAERPEGSVSTLKIQRTQQEDSAVYLCASSPGQVSYEQYFGPGTRLTVT.

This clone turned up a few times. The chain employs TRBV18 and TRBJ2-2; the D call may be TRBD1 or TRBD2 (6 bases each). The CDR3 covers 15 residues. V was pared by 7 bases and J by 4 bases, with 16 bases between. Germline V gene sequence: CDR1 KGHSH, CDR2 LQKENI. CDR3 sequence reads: CASYSGGASTGELFF. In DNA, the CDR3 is TGTGCCAGCTACTCCGGGGGCGCGAGCACCGGGGAGCTGTTTTTT.

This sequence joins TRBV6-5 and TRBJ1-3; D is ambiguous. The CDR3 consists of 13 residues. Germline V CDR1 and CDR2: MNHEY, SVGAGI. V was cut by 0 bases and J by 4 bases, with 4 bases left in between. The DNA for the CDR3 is TGTGCCAGCAGTTACTCCCCCGGAAACACCATATATTTT. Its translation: CASSYSPGNTIYF.

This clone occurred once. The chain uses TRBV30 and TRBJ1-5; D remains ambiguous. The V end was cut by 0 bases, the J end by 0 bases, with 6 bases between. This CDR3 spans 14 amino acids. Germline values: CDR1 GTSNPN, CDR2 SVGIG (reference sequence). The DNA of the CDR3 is TGTGCCTGGAGTGTGGGCCTTAGCAATCAGCCCCAGCATTTT. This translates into CAWSVGLSNQPQHF.

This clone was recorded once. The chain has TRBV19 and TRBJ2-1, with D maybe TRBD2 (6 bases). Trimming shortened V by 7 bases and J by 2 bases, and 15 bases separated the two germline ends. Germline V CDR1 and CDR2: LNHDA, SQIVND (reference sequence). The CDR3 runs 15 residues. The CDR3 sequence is CASTRSGGTYNEQFF. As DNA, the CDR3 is TGTGCCAGTACTAGGTCGGGCGGGACCTACAATGAGCAGTTCTTC.

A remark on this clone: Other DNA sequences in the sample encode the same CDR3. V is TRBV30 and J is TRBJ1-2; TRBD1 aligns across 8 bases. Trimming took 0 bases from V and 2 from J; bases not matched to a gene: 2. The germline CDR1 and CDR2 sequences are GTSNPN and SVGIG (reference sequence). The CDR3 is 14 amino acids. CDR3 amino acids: CAWSVGQGNYGYTF. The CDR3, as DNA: TGTGCCTGGAGTGTAGGACAGGGAAACTATGGCTACACCTTC.

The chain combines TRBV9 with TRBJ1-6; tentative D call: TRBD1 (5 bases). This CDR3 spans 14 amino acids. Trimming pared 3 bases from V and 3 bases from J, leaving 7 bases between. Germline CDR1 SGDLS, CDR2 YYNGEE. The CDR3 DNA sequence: TGTGCCAGCAGCGACGACAGCTATAATTCACCCCTCCACTTT. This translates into CASSDDSYNSPLHF.

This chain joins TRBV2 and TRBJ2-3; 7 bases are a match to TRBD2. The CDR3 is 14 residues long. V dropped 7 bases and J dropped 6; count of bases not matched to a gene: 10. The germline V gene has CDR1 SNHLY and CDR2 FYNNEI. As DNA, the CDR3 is TGTGCCAGCATGGTAGCTCGGCGGGGGGATACGCAGTATTTT. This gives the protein CASMVARRGDTQYF.

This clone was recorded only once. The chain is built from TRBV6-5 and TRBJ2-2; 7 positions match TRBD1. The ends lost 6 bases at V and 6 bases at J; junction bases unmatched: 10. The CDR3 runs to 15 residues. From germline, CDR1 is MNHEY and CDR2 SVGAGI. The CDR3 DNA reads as TGTGCCAGCAGCTCAGCTCCTCAGGGGGCCGGGGAGCTGTTTTTT. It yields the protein CASSSAPQGAGELFF.

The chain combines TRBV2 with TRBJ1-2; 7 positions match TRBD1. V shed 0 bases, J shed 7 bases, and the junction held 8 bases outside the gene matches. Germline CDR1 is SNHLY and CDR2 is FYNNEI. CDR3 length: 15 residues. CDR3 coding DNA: TGTGCCAGCAGTGAAGCTAGGGGGCGGAGTATTGGCTACACCTTC. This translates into CASSEARGRSIGYTF.

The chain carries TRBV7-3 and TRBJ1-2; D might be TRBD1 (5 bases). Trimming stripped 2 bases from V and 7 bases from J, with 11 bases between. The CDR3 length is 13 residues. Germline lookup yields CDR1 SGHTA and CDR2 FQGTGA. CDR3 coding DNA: TGTGCCAGCAGCTTATCGGGGCTCGGTGGCTACACCTTC. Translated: CASSLSGLGGYTF. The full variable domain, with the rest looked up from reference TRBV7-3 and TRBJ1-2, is GAGVSQTPSNKVTEKGKYVELRCDPISGHTALYWYRQSLGQGPEFLIYFQGTGAADDSGLPNDRFFAVRPEGSVSTLKIQRTERGDSAVYLCASSLSGLGGYTFGSGTRLTVV.

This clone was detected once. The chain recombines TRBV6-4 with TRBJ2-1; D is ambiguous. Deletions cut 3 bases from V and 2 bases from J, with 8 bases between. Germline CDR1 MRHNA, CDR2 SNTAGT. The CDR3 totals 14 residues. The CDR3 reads CASSEGNTYNEQFF. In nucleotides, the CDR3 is TGTGCCAGCAGTGAGGGGAATACCTACAATGAGCAGTTCTTC.

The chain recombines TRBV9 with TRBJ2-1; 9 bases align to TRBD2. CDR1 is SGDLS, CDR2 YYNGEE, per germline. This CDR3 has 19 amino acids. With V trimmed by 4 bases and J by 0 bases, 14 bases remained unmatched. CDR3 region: CASSPRASGGPSSYNEQFF. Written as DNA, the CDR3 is TGTGCCAGCAGCCCCCGCGCGAGCGGGGGGCCTAGCTCCTACAATGAGCAGTTCTTC.

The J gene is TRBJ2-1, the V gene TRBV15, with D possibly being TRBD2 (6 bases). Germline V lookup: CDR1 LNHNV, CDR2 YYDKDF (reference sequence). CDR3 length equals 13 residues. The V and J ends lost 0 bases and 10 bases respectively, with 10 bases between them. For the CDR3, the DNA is TGTGCCACCAGCAGAGATAGGGCGGGGGAGCAGTTCTTC. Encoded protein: CATSRDRAGEQFF.

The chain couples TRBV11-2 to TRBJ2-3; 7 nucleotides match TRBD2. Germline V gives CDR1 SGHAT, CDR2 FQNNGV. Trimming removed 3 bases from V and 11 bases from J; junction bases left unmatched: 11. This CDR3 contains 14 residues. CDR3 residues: CASSFERDSSMQYF. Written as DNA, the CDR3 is TGTGCCAGCAGCTTTGAGCGGGATTCGTCAATGCAGTATTTT.

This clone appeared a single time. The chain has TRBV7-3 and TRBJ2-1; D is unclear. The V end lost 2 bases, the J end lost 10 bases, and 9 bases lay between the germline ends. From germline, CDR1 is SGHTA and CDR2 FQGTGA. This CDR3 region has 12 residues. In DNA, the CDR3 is TGTGCCAGCAGCTTAGGTGGAGAAGAGCAGTTCTTC. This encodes CASSLGGEEQFF.

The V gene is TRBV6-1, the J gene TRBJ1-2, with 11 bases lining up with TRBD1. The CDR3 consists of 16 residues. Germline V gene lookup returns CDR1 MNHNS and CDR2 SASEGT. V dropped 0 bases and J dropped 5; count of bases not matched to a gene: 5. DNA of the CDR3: TGTGCCAGCAGTGAAGCTTGGGGACAGGGGGGATATGGCTACACCTTC. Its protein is CASSEAWGQGGYGYTF.

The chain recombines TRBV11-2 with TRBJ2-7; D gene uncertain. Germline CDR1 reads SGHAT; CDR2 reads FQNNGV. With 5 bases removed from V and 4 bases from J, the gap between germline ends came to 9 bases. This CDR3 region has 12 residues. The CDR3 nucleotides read TGTGCCAGCAGCCCTGGGCAGTACGAGCAGTACGTC. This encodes CASSPGQYEQYV.